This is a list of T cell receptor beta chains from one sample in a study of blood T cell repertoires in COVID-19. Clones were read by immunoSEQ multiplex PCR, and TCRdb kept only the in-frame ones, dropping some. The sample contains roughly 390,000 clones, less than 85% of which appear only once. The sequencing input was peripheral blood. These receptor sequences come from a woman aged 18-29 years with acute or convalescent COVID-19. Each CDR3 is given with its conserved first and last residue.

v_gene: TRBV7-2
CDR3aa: CASSLARGDNSPLHF

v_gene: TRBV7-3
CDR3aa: CASSTGTSGGQGTQYF

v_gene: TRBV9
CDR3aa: CASSKEYRDRGNQPQHF

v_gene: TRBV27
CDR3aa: CASSPYTGNSYEQYF

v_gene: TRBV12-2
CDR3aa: CASRLATRRTTTYGYTF

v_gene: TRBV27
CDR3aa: CASSPGQGKGQFF

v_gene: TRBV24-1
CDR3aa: CATSDQGLGNTIYF

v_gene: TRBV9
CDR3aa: CASSVGAAPNYGYTF

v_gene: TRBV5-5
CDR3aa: CASSLVAGGFSETQYF

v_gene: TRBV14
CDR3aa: CASSHGDSDYSGNTIYF

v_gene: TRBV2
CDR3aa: CASRTGTLSGANVLTF

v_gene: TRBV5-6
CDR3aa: CASSLVGANYGYTF

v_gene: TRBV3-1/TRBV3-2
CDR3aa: CASSQRGPDTQYF

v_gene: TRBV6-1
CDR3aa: CASSVPGQGATNTEAFF

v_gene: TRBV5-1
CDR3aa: CASSWTGFANTGELFF

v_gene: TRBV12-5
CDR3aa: CASGLFGQGYLNEQFF

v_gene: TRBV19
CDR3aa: CASTEGLNYGYTF

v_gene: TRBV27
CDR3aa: CASSHLPLHF

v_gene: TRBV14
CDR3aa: CASSLGLARVDEQFF

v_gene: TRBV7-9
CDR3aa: CASSSVSHQPQHF

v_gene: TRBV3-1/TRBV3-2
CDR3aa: CASSHAFGYTF

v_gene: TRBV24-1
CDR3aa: CATSDLRGSTDTQYF

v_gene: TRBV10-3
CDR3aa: CAISELSNEQFF

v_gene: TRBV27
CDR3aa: CASSFSSSYEQYF

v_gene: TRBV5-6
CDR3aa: CASSFLDSSLEQYF

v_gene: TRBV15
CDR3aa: CASGGTRNQPQHF

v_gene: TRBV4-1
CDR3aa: CASSQDITATNEKLFF

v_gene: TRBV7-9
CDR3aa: CASSLEGVTGGYEQYF

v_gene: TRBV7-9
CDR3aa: CASSLRGEVRAFF

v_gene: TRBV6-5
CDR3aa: CASSPPGGTEAFF

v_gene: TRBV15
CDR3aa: CATSFDEGVGSPLHF

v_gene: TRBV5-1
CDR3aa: CASSPGQGNYGYTF

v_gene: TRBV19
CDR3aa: CASSIRSYGYTF

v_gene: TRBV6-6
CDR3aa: CASSYPGQGLNYGYTF

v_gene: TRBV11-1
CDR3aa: CASSPRTGGRYEQYF

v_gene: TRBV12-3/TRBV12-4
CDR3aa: CASSTQLRTGAFF

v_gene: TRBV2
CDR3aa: CASSGGRFNQPQHF

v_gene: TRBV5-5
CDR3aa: CASSLWTESLYGYTF

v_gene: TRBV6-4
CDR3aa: CLEGTVSSYEQYF

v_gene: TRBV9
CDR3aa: CASRGTGFGNTIYF

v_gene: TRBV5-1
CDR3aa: CASSTGTVGNTGELFF

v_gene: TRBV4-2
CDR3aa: CASSQDRYSGRATGELFF

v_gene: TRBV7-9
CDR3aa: CASSLVVSYEQYF

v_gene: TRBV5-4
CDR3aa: CASSLSGTSTDTQYF